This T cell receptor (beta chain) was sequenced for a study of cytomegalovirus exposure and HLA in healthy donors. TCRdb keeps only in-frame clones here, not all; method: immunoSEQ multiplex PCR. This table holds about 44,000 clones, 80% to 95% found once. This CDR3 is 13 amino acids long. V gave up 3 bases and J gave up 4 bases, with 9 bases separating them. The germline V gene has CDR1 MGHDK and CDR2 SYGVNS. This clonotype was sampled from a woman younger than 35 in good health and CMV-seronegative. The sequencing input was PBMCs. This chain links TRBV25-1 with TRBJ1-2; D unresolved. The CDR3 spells CASSDPGSYGYTF. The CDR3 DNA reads TGTGCCAGCAGTGACCCCGGGAGCTATGGCTACACCTTC.